The entry that follows covers one T cell receptor (beta chain) sequence. The data are from a study of blood T cell repertoires in COVID-19. Study details: Whether acute or convalescent, the COVID-19 samples came from the United States, Italy and Spain.

Data came from immunoSEQ multiplex PCR; TCRdb stores just in-frame clones and leaves some out. The table includes 250,000 to 400,000 clones, roughly nine tenths detected once. V shed 0 bases and J shed 6 bases, with 10 bases lying between them. There are 14 residues in the CDR3. The germline gives CDR1 SGDLS, CDR2 YYNGEE. Sequencing used peripheral blood. This TCR was sampled from a woman in her twenties or thirties with COVID-19, enrolled during active disease. The chain is built from TRBV9 and TRBJ1-5; weak D call: TRBD1 (6 bases). The CDR3 spells CASSVEVGGQPQHF. CDR3 DNA: TGTGCCAGCAGCGTAGAGGTAGGGGGTCAGCCCCAGCATTTT.